This TCR beta chain comes out of a study of follicular helper T cells after annual influenza vaccination. The wider study: Some donors were sampled over the 2013-2014, 2014-2015 and 2015-2016 vaccinations.

The protocol was immunoSEQ multiplex PCR, while the TCRdb copy is restricted to in-frame clones and leaves out a portion. The sample has roughly 15,000 clones, approximately 84% seen once. Noted time point: 2015-2016 season, pre-vaccination. Trimming took 0 bases from V and 5 from J, leaving 10 bases between them. This CDR3 has 14 residues. Germline V gene data show CDR1 as SGHTA and CDR2 as FQGNSA. Material: CXCR5- memory CD4+ T cells sorted from blood, obtained on the day of influenza vaccination. The receptor was isolated from an adult who received the influenza vaccine. The chain carries TRBV7-2 and TRBJ2-5; D may correspond to TRBD1 or TRBD2 (5 bases each). CDR3: CASSLAGPVETQYF. Written as DNA, the CDR3 is TGTGCCAGCAGCTTAGCGGGACCTGTTGAGACCCAGTACTTC.